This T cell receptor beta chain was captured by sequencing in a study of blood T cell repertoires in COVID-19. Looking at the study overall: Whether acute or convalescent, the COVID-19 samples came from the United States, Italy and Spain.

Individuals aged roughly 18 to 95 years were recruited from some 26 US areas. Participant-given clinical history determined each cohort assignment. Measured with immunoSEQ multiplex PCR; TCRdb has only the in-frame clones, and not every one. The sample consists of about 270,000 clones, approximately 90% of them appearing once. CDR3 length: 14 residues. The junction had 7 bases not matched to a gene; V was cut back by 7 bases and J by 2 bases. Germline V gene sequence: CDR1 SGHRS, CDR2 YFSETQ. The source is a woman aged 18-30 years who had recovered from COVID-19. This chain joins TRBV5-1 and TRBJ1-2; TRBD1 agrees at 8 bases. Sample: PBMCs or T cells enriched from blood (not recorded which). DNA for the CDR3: TGCGCCAGCGGTGCCCAGGGGGCCAACTATGGCTACACCTTC. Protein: CASGAQGANYGYTF. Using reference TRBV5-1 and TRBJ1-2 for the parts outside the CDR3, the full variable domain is KAGVTQTPRYLIKTRGQQVTLSCSPISGHRSVSWYQQTPGQGLQFLFEYFSETQRNKGNFPGRFSGRQFSNSRSEMNVSTLELGDSALYLCASGAQGANYGYTFGSGTRLTVV.